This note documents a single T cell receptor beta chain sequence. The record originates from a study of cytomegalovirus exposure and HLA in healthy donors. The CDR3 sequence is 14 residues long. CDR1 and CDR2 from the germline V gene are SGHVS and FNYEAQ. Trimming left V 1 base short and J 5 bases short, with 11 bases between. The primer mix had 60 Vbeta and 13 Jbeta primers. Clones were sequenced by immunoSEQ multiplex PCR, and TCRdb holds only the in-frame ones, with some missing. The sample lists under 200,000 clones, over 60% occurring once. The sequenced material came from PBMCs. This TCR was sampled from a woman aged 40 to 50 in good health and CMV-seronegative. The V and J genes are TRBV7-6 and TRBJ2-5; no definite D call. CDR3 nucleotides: TGTGCCAGCAGCTTAGTAGGAGCTATGGAGACCCAGTACTTC. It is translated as CASSLVGAMETQYF.